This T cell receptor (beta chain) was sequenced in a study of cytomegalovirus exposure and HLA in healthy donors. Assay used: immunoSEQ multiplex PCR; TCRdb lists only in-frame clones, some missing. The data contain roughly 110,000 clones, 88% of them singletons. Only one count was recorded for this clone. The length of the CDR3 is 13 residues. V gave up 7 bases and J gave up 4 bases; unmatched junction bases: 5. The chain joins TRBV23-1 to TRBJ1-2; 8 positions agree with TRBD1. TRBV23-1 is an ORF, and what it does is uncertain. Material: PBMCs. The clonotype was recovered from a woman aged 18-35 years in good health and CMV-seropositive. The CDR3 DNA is TGCGCCAGCACAAAGGACAGGGTCTATGGCTACACCTTC. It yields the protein CASTKDRVYGYTF.